These 25 T cell receptor gamma chains were sequenced from one sample in a study of γδ T cells in repeated Plasmodium falciparum infection. Flow sorting of PBMC yielded separate Vgamma9/Vdelta2+ and Vdelta2-negative gammadelta T cell populations for bulk repertoire analysis. TCRdb reprocessed the multiplex PCR reads through CATT. This table holds 11,000 to 15,000 gamma-chain clones, 1.5% to 2% found once. Sequenced input: gamma-delta T cells from blood. Source of these receptors: a pool of human donors (malaria-infected and uninfected, not separated).

Turning to this clone: TCRdb attributes to this sequence the protein of a much larger clone, which differs from the DNA translation at residue 5; a read error is likely, and the protein displayed is translated from the DNA. This sequence joins TRGV3 and TRGJ1 or TRGJ2. Germline V gives CDR1 VTNTFY, CDR2 YDVSTARD (reference sequence). Germline trimming cut 5 bases from V and 0 bases from J; bases unmatched to any gene: 10. The CDR3 runs to 15 residues. In DNA form, the CDR3 reads TGTGCCACCTGGGGCCCCCCCAGGAATTATTATAAGAAACTCTTT. This encodes CATWGPPRNYYKKLF.

Ten or more counts support this clone. This is likely an artifact of a read error, given a far larger clone one base away. The sample holds other DNA sequences that translate to the same CDR3. This chain links TRGV9 with TRGJ1 or TRGJ2. The germline CDR1 and CDR2 sequences are GITISATS and ISYDGTV (reference sequence). The CDR3 extends over 14 amino acids. The DNA for the CDR3 is TGTGCTTTGTGGGAGGTGCAGGGGGGGTATAAGAAACTCTTT. Amino acids: CALWEVQGGYKKLF.

This clone occurred many times. TCRdb lists the protein of a much larger clone for this DNA, which differs at residue 5, so this is likely a read error; the protein given here is translated from the DNA itself. The chain uses TRGV9 and TRGJ1 or TRGJ2. This CDR3 comprises 15 residues. Germline V lookup: CDR1 GITISATS, CDR2 ISYDGTV (reference sequence). Losses at the gene ends were 10 bases for V and 4 bases for J; bases not matched to a gene: 19. CDR3 loop: CAFRTRSVPYYKKLF. DNA for the CDR3: TGTGCCTTTAGAACAAGAAGCGTGCCCTATTATAAGAAACTCTTT.

A note on this clone: TCRdb lists the protein of a much larger clone for this DNA, which differs at residue 11, so this is likely a read error; the protein given here is translated from the DNA itself. V gene TRGV9 combines with J gene TRGJ1 or TRGJ2. No J gene was available from TCRdb, and it was assigned here by a germline match of the DNA. The germline V gene has CDR1 GITISATS and CDR2 ISYDGTV (reference sequence). The CDR3 is 18 residues long. The ends lost 0 bases at V and 0 bases at J; junction bases unmatched: 14. CDR3 DNA: TGTGCCTTGTGGGAGGTGCAGTCCTACAATCCGAATTATTATAAGAAACTCTTT. As protein: CALWEVQSYNPNYYKKLF.

This clone was observed a handful of times. TCRdb records a much larger clone's protein for this DNA, with a difference at residue 11 that likely arises from a read error; the protein given is the translation of the DNA. V gene TRGV3 combines with J gene TRGJP1. TCRdb does not report a J gene; here it was assigned by matching the DNA to germline references. CDR3 length: 15 amino acids. Germline CDR1 is VTNTFY and CDR2 is YDVSTARD (reference sequence). The CDR3 is CATWDRPPTGRFKIF. CDR3 bases: TGTGCCACCTGGGACAGGCCCCCCACTGGTCGGTTCAAGATATTT.

This clone has just a few counts. This DNA translates differently at residue 15 from the TCRdb protein, which is that of a much larger clone; a read error is likely, and the protein shown is the DNA's own translation. The V gene is listed as TRGV3; no J gene was called. The CDR3 is 17 residues long. Germline values: CDR1 VTNTFY, CDR2 YDVSTARD (reference sequence). In DNA form, the CDR3 reads TGTGCCACCTGGGACAGGCTTGGGTCAGCCGTTCGGAATAAGGAACTCTTT. As protein: CATWDRLGSAVRNKELF.

This clone was counted ten times or more. TCRdb pairs this DNA with a much larger clone's protein that differs at residue 11, likely a read error; the protein shown was translated from the DNA. In DNA form, the CDR3 reads TGTGCCACCTGGGATGGAAATTATTATAAGGAACTCTTT. It specifies CATWDGNYYKELF. J is TRGJ1 or TRGJ2 and V is TRGV4. Germline V lookup: CDR1 EGSTGY, CDR2 YDSYTSSV. The CDR3 is made up of 13 amino acids.

This clone has only a few counts. A read error likely explains this, since a far larger clone differs by one base. Other DNA sequences of this sample code for an identical CDR3. The chain employs TRGV9 and TRGJP1. In the absence of a J gene in TCRdb, the DNA was matched to germline to assign it here. The junction had 24 bases not matched to a gene; V was cut back by 3 bases and J by 11 bases. This CDR3 contains 18 residues. Germline CDR1 is GITISATS and CDR2 is ISYDGTV (reference sequence). The CDR3 sequence: CALWETPRFTFARWFKIF. The CDR3 DNA is TGTGCCTTGTGGGAGACCCCCCGCTTCACTTTCGCCCGGTGGTTCAAGATATTT.

This clone was seen at least ten times. V is TRGV9 and J is TRGJP. The germline gives CDR1 GITISATS, CDR2 ISYDGTV (reference sequence). Trimming cost V 2 bases and J 3 bases; bases outside gene matches: 4. The CDR3 totals 17 residues. The CDR3 DNA sequence: TGTGCCTTGTGGGAGGCGTCGCAAGAGTTGGGCAAAAAAATCAAGGTATTT. Its protein product is CALWEASQELGKKIKVF.

At least ten counts were recorded for this clone. This probably arose from a read error, given a far larger clone one base away. Other DNA variants within this sample encode the same CDR3. The chain carries TRGV3 and TRGJ1 or TRGJ2. The germline V gene has CDR1 VTNTFY and CDR2 YDVSTARD (reference sequence). This CDR3 is built from 15 residues. As DNA, the CDR3 is TGTGCCACCTGGGACAGGCAGGGGAATTACTATAAGAAACTCTTT. Residues: CATWDRQGNYYKKLF.

This clone was counted only a few times. TCRdb has a much larger clone's protein, which differs at residue 3 from the translation of this DNA, likely because of a read error; what is shown is the protein translated from the DNA. The chain joins TRGV2 to TRGJ1 or TRGJ2. The CDR3 has 13 amino acids. Germline CDR1 and CDR2: EGSNGY and YDSYNSKV. CDR3 amino acids: CAAWDARGYKKLF. CDR3 bases: TGTGCCGCCTGGGACGCTCGGGGTTATAAGAAACTCTTT.

This clone was counted many times. The amino acid sequence in TCRdb belongs to a much larger clone and departs from this DNA's translation at residue 3, likely a sequencing read error; the sequence shown is translated from the DNA. The V gene is TRGV3, the J gene TRGJ1 or TRGJ2. The CDR3 is 14 amino acids. CDR1 is VTNTFY, CDR2 YDVSTARD, per germline (reference sequence). This CDR3 is CASWDRPQSFKKLF. In DNA form, the CDR3 reads TGTGCCTCCTGGGACAGGCCGCAATCGTTTAAGAAACTCTTT.

This clone was found many times. The protein given by TCRdb reflects a much larger clone and differs at residue 5 from this DNA's translation, likely from a read error; the protein shown is the DNA's translation. V gene TRGV9 combines with J gene TRGJ1 or TRGJ2. This CDR3 is built from 13 residues. The germline CDR1 and CDR2 sequences are GITISATS and ISYDGTV (reference sequence). The V segment lost 4 bases and the J segment 0 bases; nucleotides outside the gene matches: 3. This CDR3 is CALWDENYYKKLF. CDR3 DNA sequence: TGTGCCTTGTGGGATGAGAATTATTATAAGAAACTCTTT.

Details on this clone: The protein recorded in TCRdb matches a much larger clone and deviates from this DNA's translation at residue 4, suggesting a read error; the protein here is obtained by translating the DNA. This chain joins TRGV9 and TRGJ1 or TRGJ2. TCRdb leaves out the J gene; it was filled in here by matching the DNA to germline. V gave up 9 bases and J gave up 10 bases; unmatched junction bases: 9. Germline V CDR1 and CDR2: GITISATS, ISYDGTV (reference sequence). The CDR3 loop spans 10 amino acids. The CDR3 sequence is CALKVRKKLF. As DNA, the CDR3 is TGTGCCTTGAAGGTTCGGAAGAAACTCTTT.

This clone was found many times. Given a far larger clone just one base away, this is likely a sequencing read error. Other DNA sequences in the same sample also yield this CDR3. The V gene is listed as TRGV9; no J gene was called. There are 16 residues in the CDR3. In germline, CDR1 is GITISATS, CDR2 ISYDGTV (reference sequence). The CDR3 sequence is CALWGSKELGKKIKVF. The CDR3, as DNA: TGTGCCTTGTGGGGCAGTAAAGAGTTGGGCAAAAAAATCAAGGTATTC.

Concerning this clone itself: TCRdb lists the protein of a much larger clone for this DNA, which differs at residue 12, so this is likely a read error; the protein given here is translated from the DNA itself. The rearrangement joins TRGV9 to TRGJP. Germline matching of the DNA provided the J gene here, since TCRdb leaves it blank. Trimming at V came to 2 bases and at J to 14 bases, leaving 18 bases not matched to a gene. Germline loops: CDR1 GITISATS, CDR2 ISYDGTV (reference sequence). The CDR3 extends over 18 amino acids. The CDR3 sequence is CALWEERGRDLSKKIKVF. CDR3 DNA: TGTGCCTTGTGGGAGGAACGGGGGAGAGACTTGAGCAAAAAAATCAAGGTATTT.

Only a few counts were recorded for this clone. TCRdb's listed protein matches a much larger clone and diverges from this DNA's translation at residue 11, likely through a read error; the protein shown comes from the DNA. The V gene is TRGV9; the J gene was not called. Germline V CDR1 and CDR2: GITISATS, ISYDGTV (reference sequence). The CDR3 loop spans 13 amino acids. The CDR3, as DNA: TGTGCCTTGTGGTTCCCCTATTATTATAAGAGACTCTTT. Amino acids: CALWFPYYYKRLF.

Comments on this clone: The TCRdb protein, from a much larger clone, departs from this DNA's translation at residue 12, likely by read error; the protein shown derives from the DNA. The CDR3 DNA reads as TGTGCCTTGTGGGAGGTGCAGTCCTACAATTCGAGTTATTATAAGAAACTCTTT. It encodes CALWEVQSYNSSYYKKLF. V gene TRGV9 combines with J gene TRGJ1 or TRGJ2. The J gene was missing in TCRdb and was found by matching the end of the DNA to germline. CDR1 is GITISATS and CDR2 is ISYDGTV in the germline V gene (reference sequence). V lost 0 bases and J lost 3; bases outside the gene matches: 17. This CDR3 comprises 18 residues.

This clone occurred many times. Given a far larger clone just one base away, this is likely a sequencing read error. The same CDR3 can be traced to other DNA sequences in this sample. The chain couples TRGV9 to TRGJ1 or TRGJ2. TCRdb lists no J gene, so it was determined here by aligning the DNA to germline. This CDR3 region has 15 residues. The germline V gene has CDR1 GITISATS and CDR2 ISYDGTV (reference sequence). Here the CDR3 DNA reads TGCGCCTTGTGGGATAGACCGCAGGATTATTATAAGAAACTCTTT. Protein product: CALWDRPQDYYKKLF.

As for this clone: A far larger clone is just one base off, so this is likely a read error. The sample contains more than one DNA sequence encoding this CDR3. The chain links TRGV9 to TRGJP. CDR3 length equals 19 residues. From germline, CDR1 is GITISATS and CDR2 ISYDGTV (reference sequence). This chain's CDR3 is CALWEGTKLQELGKKIKVF. For the CDR3, the DNA is TGTGCCTTGTGGGAGGGAACCAAATTACAAGAGTTGGGTAAAAAAATCAAGGTATTT.

This clone was seen repeatedly, ten times or more. TCRdb's listed protein matches a much larger clone and diverges from this DNA's translation at residue 5, likely through a read error; the protein shown comes from the DNA. The chain combines TRGV4 with TRGJ1 or TRGJ2. No J segment appears in TCRdb, so it was assigned here by matching the sequence to germline. CDR1 and CDR2 (germline): EGSTGY, YDSYTSSV. The CDR3 covers 14 residues. The CDR3 protein is CATWGGFYYYKKLF. The CDR3 nucleotides read TGTGCCACCTGGGGTGGGTTCTATTATTATAAGAAACTCTTT.

Comments on this clone: A read error likely explains why the TCRdb protein, taken from a much larger clone, differs from this DNA's translation at residue 3; the protein shown is translated from the DNA. The gene calls are TRGV3 and TRGJ1 or TRGJ2. The CDR3 loop spans 11 amino acids. Germline CDR1 reads VTNTFY; CDR2 reads YDVSTARD (reference sequence). The CDR3 coding sequence is TGTGCCCCCTGGGACAGTAAGGCGAAACTCTTT. As protein: CAPWDSKAKLF.

In regard to this clone: With a far larger clone one base away, a read error is the likely cause. Other nucleotide sequences from this sample produce the same CDR3. The rearrangement links TRGV9 to TRGJP. TCRdb lists no J gene, so it was determined here by aligning the DNA to germline. The germline gives CDR1 GITISATS, CDR2 ISYDGTV (reference sequence). The CDR3 is 18 amino acids. DNA of the CDR3: TGTGCCCTGTGGGAGGTGCATTCGGGAGAGTTGGGCAAAAAAATCAAGGTATTT. Its protein is CALWEVHSGELGKKIKVF.

This clone was seen at least ten times. A read error is likely here: a far larger clone is one base away. At the DNA level, this CDR3 is encoded by other sequences in the same sample as well. The CDR3 protein is CALWEVPDNKKLF. The CDR3 DNA sequence: TGTGCCTTGTGGGAGGTACCAGATAATAAGAAACTCTTT. The chain is built from TRGV9 and TRGJ1 or TRGJ2. TCRdb records no J gene; here it was assigned by comparing the DNA to germline. CDR3 size: 13 residues. The J segment lost 8 bases and the V segment lost 1 base, leaving 8 bases of the junction unmatched. Germline V lookup: CDR1 GITISATS, CDR2 ISYDGTV (reference sequence).

Ten or more counts support this clone. The TCRdb protein comes from a much larger clone and disagrees with this DNA's translation at residue 8, likely due to a read error; the protein given here is derived from the DNA. The chain links TRGV9 to TRGJ1 or TRGJ2. The germline V gene has CDR1 GITISATS and CDR2 ISYDGTV (reference sequence). The CDR3 extends over 11 amino acids. The V and J ends lost 1 base and 12 bases, in that order; junction bases with no gene match: 6. The CDR3 DNA sequence: TGTGCCTTGTGGGAGGTCGGAAGGAAACTCTTT. As protein: CALWEVGRKLF.